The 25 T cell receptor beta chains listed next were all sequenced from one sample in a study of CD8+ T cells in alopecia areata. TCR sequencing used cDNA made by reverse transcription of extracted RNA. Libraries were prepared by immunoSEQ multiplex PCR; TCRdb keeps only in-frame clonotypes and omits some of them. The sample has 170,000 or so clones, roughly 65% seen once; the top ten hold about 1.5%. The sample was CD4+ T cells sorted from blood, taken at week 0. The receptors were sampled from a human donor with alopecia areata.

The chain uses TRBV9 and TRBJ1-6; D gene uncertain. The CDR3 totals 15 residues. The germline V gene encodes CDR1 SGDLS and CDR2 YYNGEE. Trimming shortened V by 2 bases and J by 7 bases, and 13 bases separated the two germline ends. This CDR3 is CASSVSSGLNSPLHF. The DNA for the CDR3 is TGTGCCAGCAGCGTCTCCTCGGGCCTAAATTCACCCCTCCACTTT.

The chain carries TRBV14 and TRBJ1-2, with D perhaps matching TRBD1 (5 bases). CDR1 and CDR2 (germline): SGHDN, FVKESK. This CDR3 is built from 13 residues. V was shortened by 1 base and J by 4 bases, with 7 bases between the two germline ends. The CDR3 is CASSQGQGYGYTF. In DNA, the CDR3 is TGTGCCAGCAGCCAAGGGCAGGGCTATGGCTACACCTTC.

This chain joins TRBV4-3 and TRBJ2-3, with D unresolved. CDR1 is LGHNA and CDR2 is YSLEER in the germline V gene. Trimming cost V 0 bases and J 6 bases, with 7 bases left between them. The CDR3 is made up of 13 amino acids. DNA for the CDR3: TGCGCCAGCAGCCAAGACTTCTGGGATACGCAGTATTTT. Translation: CASSQDFWDTQYF.

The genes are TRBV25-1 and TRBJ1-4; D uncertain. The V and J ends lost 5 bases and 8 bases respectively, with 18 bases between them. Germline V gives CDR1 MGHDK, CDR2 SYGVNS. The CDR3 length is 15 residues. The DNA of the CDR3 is TGTGCCAGCAGTATTGGCGGCGGAGGGTTCGAAAAACTGTTTTTT. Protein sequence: CASSIGGGGFEKLFF.

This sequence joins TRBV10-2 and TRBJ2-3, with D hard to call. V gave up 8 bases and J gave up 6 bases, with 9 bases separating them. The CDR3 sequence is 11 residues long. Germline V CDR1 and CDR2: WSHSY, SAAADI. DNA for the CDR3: TGCGCCAGCCTCACCCGGGATACGCAGTATTTT. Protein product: CASLTRDTQYF.

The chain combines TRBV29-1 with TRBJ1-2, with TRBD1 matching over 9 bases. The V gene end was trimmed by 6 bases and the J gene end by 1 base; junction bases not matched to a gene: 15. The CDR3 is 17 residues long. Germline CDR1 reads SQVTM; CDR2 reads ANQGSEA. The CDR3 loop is CSVGQGRRAGNNYGYTF. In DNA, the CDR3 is TGCAGCGTGGGACAGGGACGTCGAGCGGGGAATAACTATGGCTACACCTTC.

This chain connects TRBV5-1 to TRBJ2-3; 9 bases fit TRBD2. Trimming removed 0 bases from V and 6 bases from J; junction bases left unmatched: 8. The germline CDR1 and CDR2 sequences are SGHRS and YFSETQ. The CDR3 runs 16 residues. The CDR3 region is CASSLVGGGVQDTQYF. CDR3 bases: TGCGCCAGCAGCTTGGTTGGCGGGGGGGTTCAGGATACGCAGTATTTT.

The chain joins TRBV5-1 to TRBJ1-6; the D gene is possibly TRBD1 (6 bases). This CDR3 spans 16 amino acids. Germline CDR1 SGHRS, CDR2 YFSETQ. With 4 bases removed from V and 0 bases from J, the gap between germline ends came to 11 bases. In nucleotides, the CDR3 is TGCGCCAGCAGCGGGGGACAAAGCTCCTATAATTCACCCCTCCACTTT. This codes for CASSGGQSSYNSPLHF.

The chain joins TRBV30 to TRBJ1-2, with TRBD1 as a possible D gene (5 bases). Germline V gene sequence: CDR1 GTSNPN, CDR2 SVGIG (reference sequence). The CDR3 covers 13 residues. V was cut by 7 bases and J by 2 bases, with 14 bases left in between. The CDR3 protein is CASLGRENYGYTF. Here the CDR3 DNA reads TGTGCCTCCCTGGGGCGGGAAAACTATGGCTACACCTTC.

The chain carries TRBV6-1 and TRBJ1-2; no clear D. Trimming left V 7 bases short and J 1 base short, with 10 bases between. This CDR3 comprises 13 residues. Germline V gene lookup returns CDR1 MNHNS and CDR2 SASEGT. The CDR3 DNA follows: TGTGCCAGCAAATACGTGGTTAACTATGGCTACACCTTC. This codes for CASKYVVNYGYTF.

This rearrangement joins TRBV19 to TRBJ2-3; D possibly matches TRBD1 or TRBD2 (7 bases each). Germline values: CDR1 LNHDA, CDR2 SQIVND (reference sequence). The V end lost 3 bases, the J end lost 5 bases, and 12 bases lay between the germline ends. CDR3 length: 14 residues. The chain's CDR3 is CASSMGGGRDTQYF. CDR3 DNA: TGTGCCAGTAGTATGGGAGGGGGCAGAGATACGCAGTATTTT.

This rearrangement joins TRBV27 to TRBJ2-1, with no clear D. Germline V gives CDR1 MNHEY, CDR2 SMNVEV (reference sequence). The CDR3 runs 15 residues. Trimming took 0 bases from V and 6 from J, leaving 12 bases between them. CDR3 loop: CASSLSSRRFNEQFF. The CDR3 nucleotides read TGTGCCAGCAGTTTATCGTCCCGTCGCTTCAATGAGCAGTTCTTC.

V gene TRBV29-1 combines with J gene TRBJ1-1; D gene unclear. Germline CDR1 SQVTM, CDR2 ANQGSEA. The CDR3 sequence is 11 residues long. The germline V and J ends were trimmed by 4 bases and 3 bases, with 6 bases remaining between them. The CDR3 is CSVGLDTEAFF. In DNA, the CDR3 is TGCAGCGTTGGGTTGGACACTGAAGCTTTCTTT.

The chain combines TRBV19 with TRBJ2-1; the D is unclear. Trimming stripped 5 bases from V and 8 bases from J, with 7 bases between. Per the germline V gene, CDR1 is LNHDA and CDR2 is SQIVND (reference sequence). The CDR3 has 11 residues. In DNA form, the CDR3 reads TGTGCCAGTAGTCAGTGGGATGAGCAGTTCTTC. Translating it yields CASSQWDEQFF.

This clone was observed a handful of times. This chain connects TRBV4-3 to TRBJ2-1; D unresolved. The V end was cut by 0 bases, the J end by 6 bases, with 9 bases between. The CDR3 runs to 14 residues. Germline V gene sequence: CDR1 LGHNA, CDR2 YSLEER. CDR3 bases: TGCGCCAGCAGCCAAGATTGGAAGCGCAATGAGCAGTTCTTC. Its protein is CASSQDWKRNEQFF.

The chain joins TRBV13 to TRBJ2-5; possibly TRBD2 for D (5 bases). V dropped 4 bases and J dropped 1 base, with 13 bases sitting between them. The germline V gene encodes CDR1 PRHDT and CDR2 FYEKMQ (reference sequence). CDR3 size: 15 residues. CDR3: CASSSTGLSQETQYF. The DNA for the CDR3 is TGTGCCAGCAGCTCTACCGGACTGAGCCAAGAGACCCAGTACTTC. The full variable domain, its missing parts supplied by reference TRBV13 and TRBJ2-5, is AAGVIQSPRHLIKEKRETATLKCYPIPRHDTVYWYQQGPGQDPQFLISFYEKMQSDKGSIPDRFSAQQFSDYHSELNMSSLELGDSALYFCASSSTGLSQETQYFGPGTRLLVL.

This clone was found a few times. The CDR3 DNA follows: TGTGCCAGCAGCTTACGCCATAATTCACCCCTCCACTTT. Its protein is CASSLRHNSPLHF. The chain couples TRBV7-2 to TRBJ1-6; D not resolved. Germline CDR1 SGHTA, CDR2 FQGNSA. The CDR3 extends over 13 amino acids. The V and J ends lost 2 bases and 5 bases respectively, with 4 bases between them.

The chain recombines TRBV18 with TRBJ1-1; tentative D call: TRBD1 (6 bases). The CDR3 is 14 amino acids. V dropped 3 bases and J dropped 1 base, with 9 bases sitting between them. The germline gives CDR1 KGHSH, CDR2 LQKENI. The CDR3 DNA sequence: TGTGCCAGCTCACCCGGGGGCGCGAACACTGAAGCTTTCTTT. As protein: CASSPGGANTEAFF.

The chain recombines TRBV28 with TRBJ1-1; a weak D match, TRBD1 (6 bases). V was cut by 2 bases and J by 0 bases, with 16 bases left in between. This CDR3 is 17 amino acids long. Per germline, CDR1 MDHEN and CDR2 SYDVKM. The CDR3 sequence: CASSLTGGAGMNTEAFF. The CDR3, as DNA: TGTGCCAGCAGTTTAACCGGGGGCGCAGGAATGAACACTGAAGCTTTCTTT.

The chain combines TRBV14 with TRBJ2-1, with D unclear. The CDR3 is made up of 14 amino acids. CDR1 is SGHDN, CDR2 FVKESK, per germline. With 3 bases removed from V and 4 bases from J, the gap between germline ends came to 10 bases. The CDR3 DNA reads TGTGCCAGCAGCCAGGGTCCCAGATACAATGAGCAGTTCTTC. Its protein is CASSQGPRYNEQFF. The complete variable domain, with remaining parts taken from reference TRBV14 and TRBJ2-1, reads EAGVTQFPSHSVIEKGQTVTLRCDPISGHDNLYWYRRVMGKEIKFLLHFVKESKQDESGMPNNRFLAERTGGTYSTLKVQPAELEDSGVYFCASSQGPRYNEQFFGPGTRLTVL.

The CDR3 protein is CASSSDRGNQPQHF. The CDR3 region has the DNA TGTGCCAGCAGCTCTGACAGGGGCAATCAGCCCCAGCATTTT. V gene TRBV2 combines with J gene TRBJ1-5, with 7 bases that match TRBD1. After removal of 6 bases from V and 2 bases from J, the junction contained 4 bases not matched to a gene. From germline, CDR1 is SNHLY and CDR2 FYNNEI. CDR3 length: 14 residues.

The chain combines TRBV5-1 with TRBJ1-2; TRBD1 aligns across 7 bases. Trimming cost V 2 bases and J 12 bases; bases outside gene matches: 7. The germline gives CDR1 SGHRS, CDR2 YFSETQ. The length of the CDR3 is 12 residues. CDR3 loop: CASSFDRAVNTF. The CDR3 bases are TGCGCCAGCAGCTTCGACAGGGCCGTTAACACCTTC.

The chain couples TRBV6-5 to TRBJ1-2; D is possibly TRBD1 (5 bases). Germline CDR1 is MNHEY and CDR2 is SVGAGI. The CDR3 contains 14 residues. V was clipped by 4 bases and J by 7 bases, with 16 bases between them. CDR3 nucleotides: TGTGCCAGCAGTTTGGGACCGCCCTCCCTTGGCTACACCTTC. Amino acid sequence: CASSLGPPSLGYTF.

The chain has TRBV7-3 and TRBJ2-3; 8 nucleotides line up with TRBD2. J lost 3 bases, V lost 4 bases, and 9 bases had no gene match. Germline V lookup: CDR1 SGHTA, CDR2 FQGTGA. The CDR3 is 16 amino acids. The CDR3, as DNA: TGTGCCAGCAGCTCCAACCCGGGGGGGCCGACAGATACGCAGTATTTT. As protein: CASSSNPGGPTDTQYF.

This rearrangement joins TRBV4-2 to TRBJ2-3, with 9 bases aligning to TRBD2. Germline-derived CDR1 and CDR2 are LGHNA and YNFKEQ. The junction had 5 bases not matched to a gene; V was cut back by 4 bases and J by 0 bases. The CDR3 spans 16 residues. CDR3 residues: CASSLSSGGSTDTQYF. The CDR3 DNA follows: TGTGCCAGCAGCCTATCCAGCGGGGGGAGCACAGATACGCAGTATTTT.